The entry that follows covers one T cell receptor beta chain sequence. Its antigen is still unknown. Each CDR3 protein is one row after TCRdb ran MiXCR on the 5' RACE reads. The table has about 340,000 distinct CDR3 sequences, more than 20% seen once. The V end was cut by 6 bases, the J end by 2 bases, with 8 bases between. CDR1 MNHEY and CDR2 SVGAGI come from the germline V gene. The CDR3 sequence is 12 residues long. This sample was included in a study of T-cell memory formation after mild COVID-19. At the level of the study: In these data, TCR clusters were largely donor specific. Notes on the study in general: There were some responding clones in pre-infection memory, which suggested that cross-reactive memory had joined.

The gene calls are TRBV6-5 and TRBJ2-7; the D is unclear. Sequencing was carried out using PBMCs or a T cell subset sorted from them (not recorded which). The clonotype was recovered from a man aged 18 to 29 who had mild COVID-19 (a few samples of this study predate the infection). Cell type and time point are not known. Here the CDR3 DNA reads TGTGCCAGCAGCGGCGGACCCTACGAGCAGTACTTC. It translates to CASSGGPYEQYF.